This is a list of T cell receptor beta chains from one sample in a study of T cell changes during pregnancy in multiple sclerosis. Sequencing was performed with immunoSEQ multiplex PCR; in TCRdb, only in-frame clones are kept and a portion is missing. The sample has under 55,000 clones, nearly 95% seen once. The sequences come from CD4+ T cells from peripheral blood mononuclear cells, collected after pregnancy. These receptors were obtained from a female donor in good health, enrolled as a control in a pregnancy study. Each CDR3 is given with its conserved first and last residue. D genes are given only for firm matches. Not all rows give a size; the values are once, few, many and, for expanded clones, a class.

>NA|NA|TRBV4-1|TRBJ2-3
TGCGCCAGCAGCCAAGATTTCCGACACGGGGGAGGCACAGATACGCAGTATTTT
CASSQDFRHGGGTDTQYF
>NA|TRBD2|TRBV7-2|TRBJ2-3
TGTGCCAGCAGCTGGGGGGGAGTCAGCGATACGCAGTATTTT
CASSWGGVSDTQYF
>NA|TRBD2|TRBV19|TRBJ2-7
TGTGCCAGTACTAGCGGGGCCTACGAGCAGTACTTC
CASTSGAYEQYF
>once|TRBD1|TRBV7-9|TRBJ1-1
TGTGCCGTTTGGGGACAGGGGGCCTTCACTGAAGCTTTCTTT
CAVWGQGAFTEAFF
>few|NA|TRBV21-1|TRBJ1-6
TGTGCCAGCAGACAGGGACGCGGAAATTCACCCCTCCACTTT
CASRQGRGNSPLHF
>NA|NA|TRBV6-1|TRBJ1-5
TGTGCCAGCGTGGGGGGGTCCAGGGCCCGGCAGCCCCAGCATTTT
CASVGGSRARQPQHF
>NA|NA|TRBV12-5|TRBJ1-1
TGTGCTAGTGGTTTGGTAATATGGGGCGTTAAGAACACTGAAGCTTTCTTT
CASGLVIWGVKNTEAFF
>NA|TRBD1|TRBV28|TRBJ1-4
TGTGCCAGCAGCTACCAGGGGGCAAATGAAAAACTGTTTTTT
CASSYQGANEKLFF
>NA|TRBD1|TRBV11-1|TRBJ1-4
TGTGCCAGCAGGAGAGGACAGGGTTCTAATGAAAAACTGTTTTTT
CASRRGQGSNEKLFF
>once|TRBD2|TRBV11-3|TRBJ2-1
TGTGCCAGCAGCTTGGGGGGGGAGGGCGAGCAGTTCTTC
CASSLGGEGEQFF
>NA|NA|TRBV18|TRBJ2-5
TGTGCCAGCTCACCAGTGGGCGGGGAGACCCAGTACTTC
CASSPVGGETQYF
>once|NA|TRBV4-2|TRBJ2-2
TGTGCCAGCAGCCAAGAACTAGGCGACACCGGGGAGCTGTTTTTT
CASSQELGDTGELFF
>NA|TRBD2|TRBV10-2|TRBJ2-3
TGCGCCAGCAGTGAGGAGACTAGCGGGAGCCCAGATACGCAGTATTTT
CASSEETSGSPDTQYF
>NA|TRBD1|TRBV10-2|TRBJ2-7
TGCGCCAGCAGTCTCACAGGGGGCTACGAGCAGTACTTC
CASSLTGGYEQYF
>NA|NA|TRBV5-6|TRBJ2-3
TGTGCCAGCATGGAGGGGCCCGCAGATACGCAGTATTTT
CASMEGPADTQYF
>NA|NA|TRBV19|TRBJ2-2
TGTGCCAGTAGTATCGGAGCAGGGACGAACACCGGGGAGCTGTTTTTT
CASSIGAGTNTGELFF
>NA|NA|TRBV28|TRBJ1-6
TGTGCCAGCGGGCTCACGGGATCACCCCTCCACTTT
CASGLTGSPLHF
>NA|TRBD1|TRBV6-4|TRBJ2-1
TGTGCCAGCAGTGCCGAGTCCGGGACAGGGGGCATCTATGAGCAGTTCTTC
CASSAESGTGGIYEQFF
>once|NA|TRBV18|TRBJ1-6
TGTGCCAGCTCGGCACAACGAACGCCCAATTCACCCCTCCACTTT
CASSAQRTPNSPLHF
>NA|NA|TRBV7-2|TRBJ2-7
TGTGCCAGCAGCCTTCCTACCTACGAGCAGTACTTC
CASSLPTYEQYF
>NA|TRBD2|TRBV15|TRBJ2-5
TGTGCCACCAGCAGAGGATCGGTGGTAGCGGGACAAGAGACCCAGTACTTC
CATSRGSVVAGQETQYF
>NA|NA|TRBV19|TRBJ2-3
TGTGCCAGTAGTCCGAGACAGGTTGGGGATACGCAGTATTTT
CASSPRQVGDTQYF
>NA|NA|TRBV5-3|TRBJ1-4
TGTGCCAGAAGCTTGGGGTGTGCAGGCGACGCAACTAATGAAAAACTGTTTTTT
CARSLGCAGDATNEKLFF
>once|TRBD1|TRBV6-1|TRBJ1-2
TGTGCCAGCACTTGGGGACAGACAAACTATGGCTACACCTTC
CASTWGQTNYGYTF
>NA|NA|TRBV5-1|TRBJ2-2
TGCGCCAGCAGCGGAACCTTACAGGGACGGTCTACCGGGGAGCTGTTTTTT
CASSGTLQGRSTGELFF
>NA|NA|TRBV5-1|TRBJ2-2
TGCGCCAGCAGCTCGGACATGGCCGGGGAGCTGTTTTTT
CASSSDMAGELFF
>NA|NA|TRBV19|TRBJ1-4
TGTGCCACACAACACGGGGTTAATGAAAAACTGTTTTTT
CATQHGVNEKLFF
>NA|NA|TRBV19|TRBJ1-5
TGTGCCAGTAGTATTAGTGCGGCAGGGAATCAGCCCCAGCATTTT
CASSISAAGNQPQHF
>NA|TRBD2|TRBV7-9|TRBJ2-3
TGTGCCAGCAGCCCGTCAGCGGGGGGGCCCGGAGATACGCAGTATTTT
CASSPSAGGPGDTQYF
>NA|NA|TRBV6-5|TRBJ2-5
TGTGCCAGCAGGCCAGGGGTGGGAGAGACCCAGTACTTC
CASRPGVGETQYF
>NA|TRBD1|TRBV27|TRBJ2-1
TGTGCCAGCAGCCGAAGAGACAGGGTTGAATACAATGAGCAGTTCTTC
CASSRRDRVEYNEQFF
>NA|TRBD2|TRBV28|TRBJ2-5
TGTGCCAGCATAGCGGGAGGGCCCCGAGAGACCCAGTACTTC
CASIAGGPRETQYF
>once|NA|TRBV7-7|TRBJ2-1
TGTGCTAGCAGCTTATCGGACATATACAATGAGCAGTTCTTC
CASSLSDIYNEQFF
>NA|TRBD2|TRBV10-3|TRBJ2-1
TGTGCCATCAGGGCGGGGGGCCCCTACAATGAGCAGTTCTTC
CAIRAGGPYNEQFF
>few|NA|TRBV6-1|TRBJ2-6
TGTGCCAGCAGTGAAAGTGGGCAGGGGGCCAACGTCCTGACTTTC
CASSESGQGANVLTF